This is a list of T cell receptor beta chains from one sample in a study of cytotoxic CD8 clonotypes in ibrutinib-treated CLL. Measured with immunoSEQ multiplex PCR; TCRdb has only the in-frame clones, and not every one. The table includes approximately 340,000 clones, roughly 67% detected once. The sequences come from PBMCs, collected after 36 months of ibrutinib treatment. The receptors come from a human donor with chronic lymphocytic leukemia. Both conserved end residues are part of each CDR3. The D gene is left open where the match is weak. Clone size appears in some rows only: once, few, many, or a class for an expanded clone.

D gene	V gene	J gene	clone size	CDR3 protein	CDR3 DNA
-	TRBV12-5	TRBJ1-3	few	CASGYGASGNTIYF	TGTGCTAGTGGTTATGGGGCCTCTGGAAACACCATATATTTT
TRBD2	TRBV10-3	TRBJ2-1	-	CAISELAENNEQFF	TGTGCCATCAGTGAACTAGCGGAAAACAATGAGCAGTTCTTC
-	TRBV7-2	TRBJ1-2	-	CASSPQSLAYGYTF	TGTGCCAGCAGCCCCCAGTCTTTGGCCTATGGCTACACCTTC
-	TRBV27	TRBJ1-2	few	CASTFGGNYGYTF	TGTGCCAGCACCTTTGGAGGGAACTATGGCTACACCTTC
TRBD2	TRBV7-8	TRBJ2-5	-	CASSLGASGRTQYF	TGTGCCAGCAGCTTAGGGGCTAGCGGGAGAACCCAGTACTTC
TRBD2	TRBV10-3	TRBJ2-3	few	CAISAVAGGTDTQYF	TGTGCCATCAGTGCCGTAGCGGGAGGAACAGATACGCAGTATTTT
-	TRBV9	TRBJ2-1	-	CASSVEGSYNEQFF	TGTGCCAGCAGCGTTGAGGGTTCCTACAATGAGCAGTTCTTC
-	TRBV6-5	TRBJ1-1	-	CASSSFPEAMNTEAFF	TGTGCCAGCAGTTCCTTTCCGGAAGCAATGAACACTGAAGCTTTCTTT
-	TRBV6-5	TRBJ2-5	-	CASSYSARRETQYF	TGTGCCAGCAGTTATAGCGCACGCAGGGAGACCCAGTACTTC
-	TRBV6-5	TRBJ1-2	-	CASRPGGLANYGYTF	TGTGCCAGCAGACCCGGGGGCCTCGCTAACTATGGCTACACCTTC
TRBD2	TRBV30	TRBJ2-3	once	CAWSVLRGTSGATDTQYF	TGTGCCTGGAGTGTACTCCGGGGGACTAGCGGGGCCACAGATACGCAGTATTTT
-	TRBV9	TRBJ2-3	few	CASSVGSDTQYF	TGTGCCAGCAGCGTAGGGTCAGATACGCAGTATTTT
-	TRBV10-3	TRBJ1-4	-	CAISEGVFNEKLFF	TGTGCCATCAGTGAGGGGGTTTTCAATGAAAAACTGTTTTTT
TRBD1	TRBV7-9	TRBJ1-6	-	CASSPQGQMGSPLHF	TGTGCCAGCAGCCCCCAGGGACAGATGGGATCACCCCTCCACTTT
TRBD2	TRBV11-2	TRBJ2-3	-	CASRGADTQYF	TGTGCCAGCCGGGGGGCAGATACGCAGTATTTT
-	TRBV7-8	TRBJ1-4	-	CASSLEAGSEKLFF	TGTGCCAGCAGCTTAGAGGCGGGGAGTGAAAAACTGTTTTTT
-	TRBV10-3	TRBJ2-2	-	CAISWQGLAGELFF	TGTGCCATCAGCTGGCAGGGTTTGGCCGGGGAGCTGTTTTTT
-	TRBV18	TRBJ2-1	-	CASSVYNEQFF	TGTGCCAGCTCAGTGTACAATGAGCAGTTCTTC
TRBD1	TRBV4-3	TRBJ1-4	-	CASSQDWDRGRSWEKLFF	TGCGCCAGCAGCCAAGATTGGGACAGGGGGCGTTCGTGGGAAAAACTGTTTTTT
-	TRBV5-6	TRBJ2-7	-	CATGEFSLPYEQYF	TGTGCCACGGGGGAGTTCTCACTACCCTACGAGCAGTACTTC
TRBD1	TRBV5-1	TRBJ2-5	-	CASSLLRDRGLGETQYF	TGCGCCAGCAGCCTGCTAAGGGACAGGGGTTTAGGAGAGACCCAGTACTTC
TRBD1	TRBV5-1	TRBJ1-6	-	CASSRGRGGSPLHF	TGCGCCAGCAGCAGGGGGCGCGGGGGGTCACCCCTCCACTTT
TRBD1	TRBV5-1	TRBJ2-6	-	CASSAPTGAGANVLTF	TGCGCCAGCAGCGCCCCTACAGGGGCCGGGGCCAACGTCCTGACTTTC
-	TRBV13	TRBJ1-5	-	CASSLSGTPPPGYSNQPQHF	TGTGCCAGCAGCTTATCCGGGACCCCTCCCCCGGGGTATAGCAATCAGCCCCAGCATTTT
-	TRBV2	TRBJ1-5	-	CASSDAFWGAQPQHF	TGTGCCAGCAGTGACGCTTTTTGGGGGGCTCAGCCCCAGCATTTT
-	TRBV5-1	TRBJ2-1	-	CASSSDRYNEQFF	TGCGCCAGCAGCAGCGACAGGTACAATGAGCAGTTCTTC
-	TRBV5-6	TRBJ2-7	-	CASSPAPLPGRKSYEQYF	TGTGCCAGCAGCCCCGCCCCCCTACCGGGACGTAAGTCCTACGAGCAGTACTTC
-	TRBV7-9	TRBJ2-7	-	CASSLASDEQYF	TGTGCCAGCAGCTTAGCCAGCGACGAGCAGTACTTC
TRBD2	TRBV29-1	TRBJ2-7	-	CSVGTSGDYEQYF	TGCAGCGTCGGGACTAGCGGGGACTACGAGCAGTACTTC
-	TRBV27	TRBJ1-5	-	CASSLSGRVGQPQHF	TGTGCCAGCAGTTTGTCGGGCAGGGTGGGTCAGCCCCAGCATTTT
-	TRBV15	TRBJ2-7	-	CATSRDRKGEQYF	TGTGCCACCAGCAGAGATCGTAAAGGCGAGCAGTACTTC
TRBD2	TRBV6-5	TRBJ2-7	-	CASRTSGSLYEQYF	TGTGCCAGCAGGACAAGCGGGAGTCTCTACGAGCAGTACTTC
TRBD1	TRBV2	TRBJ2-7	-	CASSEEQGPTYEQYF	TGTGCCAGCAGTGAAGAACAGGGGCCAACCTACGAGCAGTACTTT
TRBD1	TRBV5-1	TRBJ2-3	-	CASSLTGYFTDTQYF	TGCGCCAGCAGCCTGACAGGGTACTTCACAGATACGCAGTATTTT
-	TRBV19	TRBJ1-1	-	CASFPGRVNTEAFF	TGTGCCAGTTTTCCGGGACGGGTGAACACTGAAGCTTTCTTT
TRBD2	TRBV10-3	TRBJ2-3	-	CAISESTSGEGTQYF	TGTGCCATCAGTGAGTCGACTAGCGGGGAGGGTACGCAGTATTTT
TRBD1	TRBV9	TRBJ1-2	few	CASSPHQGADYGYTF	TGTGCCAGCAGCCCACATCAGGGGGCCGACTATGGCTACACCTTC
-	TRBV9	TRBJ1-6	-	CASSVGRGSYNSPLHF	TGTGCCAGCAGCGTAGGTCGGGGCTCCTATAATTCACCCCTCCACTTT
-	TRBV7-3	TRBJ2-1	-	CASSWGLLNEQFF	TGTGCCAGCAGCTGGGGACTGCTCAATGAGCAGTTCTTC
TRBD1	TRBV15	TRBJ1-5	-	CATSRTGTGGPPQHF	TGTGCCACCAGCAGAACTGGGACAGGGGGTCCGCCCCAGCATTTT
-	TRBV6-1	TRBJ1-4	-	CASSPETWEKLFF	TGTGCCAGCAGTCCCGAAACATGGGAAAAACTGTTTTTT
-	TRBV27	TRBJ1-1	-	CASGKLNTEAFF	TGTGCCAGCGGTAAGTTGAACACTGAAGCTTTCTTT
TRBD1	TRBV6-1	TRBJ1-5	few	CASSPGLQGGGGHF	TGTGCCAGCAGTCCAGGACTACAGGGAGGGGGCGGGCATTTT
-	TRBV28	TRBJ2-5	-	CASKAGGTRETQYF	TGTGCCAGCAAGGCCGGGGGTACACGAGAGACCCAGTACTTC
-	TRBV7-9	TRBJ1-2	once	CASTPVGGFYGYTF	TGTGCCAGCACCCCAGTGGGGGGCTTCTATGGCTACACCTTC
TRBD1	TRBV29-1	TRBJ2-7	-	CSATTGGSYEQYF	TGCAGCGCTACGACAGGGGGCTCCTACGAGCAGTACTTC
TRBD1	TRBV2	TRBJ2-7	-	CASHPGTVAYEQYF	TGTGCCAGCCACCCCGGGACAGTTGCCTACGAGCAGTACTTC
-	TRBV10-1	TRBJ2-7	few	CASSQLRLGTPYEQYF	TGCGCCAGCAGTCAACTAAGGCTAGGAACCCCCTACGAGCAGTACTTC
-	TRBV5-6	TRBJ2-7	-	CASSLVTTVPIYEQYF	TGTGCCAGCAGCTTGGTTACCACCGTACCAATCTACGAGCAGTACTTC
TRBD1	TRBV29-1	TRBJ2-7	few	CSVLGDRNEQYF	TGCAGCGTTCTGGGGGACAGAAACGAGCAGTACTTC
-	TRBV20-1	TRBJ2-1	-	CSANRGNEQFF	TGCAGTGCTAATCGGGGCAATGAGCAGTTCTTC
TRBD1	TRBV11-2	TRBJ1-1	-	CASSLGTGGFSTEAFF	TGTGCCAGCAGCTTAGGGACAGGGGGCTTCAGCACTGAAGCTTTCTTT
TRBD2	TRBV4-3	TRBJ2-1	once	CASSQGWASGSPSYNEQFF	TGCGCCAGCAGCCAAGGCTGGGCTAGCGGGAGTCCGTCGTACAATGAGCAGTTCTTC
-	TRBV7-6	TRBJ1-4	once	CASSLVGDEKLFF	TGTGCCAGCAGCTTAGTGGGGGATGAAAAACTGTTTTTT
-	TRBV10-3	TRBJ1-2	few	CAISAGGVSGYTF	TGTGCCATCAGTGCCGGAGGGGTGAGTGGCTACACCTTC
TRBD1	TRBV7-2	TRBJ2-7	-	CASSLVTGGLNYEQYF	TGTGCCAGCAGCTTAGTCACAGGGGGTTTAAATTACGAGCAGTACTTC
TRBD1	TRBV2	TRBJ1-2	-	CANRDRVRYTF	TGTGCCAACCGGGACAGGGTTCGCTACACCTTC